This TCR beta chain comes out of a study of blood T cell repertoires in COVID-19. Across the study: Samples taken during acute and convalescent COVID-19 were collected in the United States, Italy and Spain. T cells, B-cell-depleted T cells, or PBMCs provided the cDNA or gDNA that served as material.

Original methodology: Researchers report that nucleated cell counts were estimated from reference gene primer amplification. Sequencing used immunoSEQ multiplex PCR; TCRdb keeps in-frame clones, though not all of them. The V and J calls and the clone size are those of that table, but D and trimming were determined from the DNA. The repertoire holds tens of thousands of clones, with 89% as singletons. The CDR3 length is 16 residues. Germline-derived CDR1 and CDR2 are SGHDT and YYEEEE. The V and J ends lost 3 bases and 10 bases, in that order; junction bases with no gene match: 12. This chain connects TRBV5-6 to TRBJ2-7, with 14 bases matching TRBD2. Sequenced input: peripheral blood. The receptor was derived from a human donor with acute or convalescent COVID-19. The donor label of this sample is uncertain. The CDR3 loop reads CASSSQPRTSGRPQYF. In DNA form, the CDR3 reads TGTGCCAGCAGCTCTCAGCCTAGGACTAGCGGGAGGCCCCAGTACTTC.